This TCR beta chain appears in the sequencing data of a study of neurological immune-mediated disorders. The study's findings and limits: Among expanded clones, no CDR3 amino acid sequences were shared across subjects, a pattern suggesting private repertoires in all groups.

TCRdb ran MiXCR on the 5' RACE reads and lists one entry per CDR3 protein. Of more than 40,000 distinct CDR3 sequences listed, roughly 15% are singletons. This clonotype was found many times. What it binds is not known. The CDR3 contains 14 residues. Trimming stripped 1 base from V and 1 base from J, with 9 bases between. The V gene's germline CDR1 is DFQATT and CDR2 SNEGSKA (reference sequence). The sorted libraries started from approximately 1 million CD4+ or CD8+ T cells. This TCR derives from a woman aged 60-75 years with HTLV-1-associated myelopathy (HAM/TSP). Material: CD4+ T cells from blood. The chain employs TRBV20-1 and TRBJ2-3, with a possible D match to TRBD2 (6 bases). The CDR3 loop is CSARVGLRTDTQYF. The DNA for the CDR3 is TGCAGTGCTAGAGTGGGACTTCGCACAGATACGCAGTATTTT.